Presented here are 27 T cell receptor beta chains from one specimen sequenced in a study of T cell responses to AZD1222 COVID-19 vaccine. Libraries were prepared by immunoSEQ multiplex PCR; TCRdb keeps only in-frame clonotypes and omits some of them. The sample has some 98,000 clones; 70% to 90% are singletons. Material: peripheral blood, obtained on day 0 of AZD1222 vaccination. These TCRs come from an adult in good health.

The CDR3 region is CAIMDSSGANVLTF. CDR3 DNA: TGTGCCATCATGGACAGCTCTGGGGCCAACGTCCTGACTTTC. The J gene is TRBJ2-6, the V gene TRBV10-3; tentative D call: TRBD1 (6 bases). The ends were cut back, 7 bases at V and 0 bases at J, with 7 bases in the middle. CDR1 and CDR2 from the germline V gene are ENHRY and SYGVKD. CDR3 length: 14 residues.

The V call is TRBV6-2 or TRBV6-3, the J call TRBJ2-1; no definite D call. V lost 2 bases to trimming and J lost 4 bases, with 9 bases between them. The CDR3 is 14 amino acids. Per germline, CDR1 MNHEY and CDR2 SVGEGT. CDR3 protein: CASSYPSNYNEQFF. DNA for the CDR3: TGTGCCAGCAGTTACCCATCAAATTACAATGAGCAGTTCTTC.

The chain carries TRBV30 and TRBJ2-3; 7 bases line up with TRBD2. The CDR3 totals 15 residues. Germline CDR1 is GTSNPN and CDR2 is SVGIG (reference sequence). Unmatched junction bases numbered 7, after V lost 2 bases and J lost 2 bases. The chain's CDR3 is CAWSPAGRNTDTQYF. Here the CDR3 DNA reads TGTGCCTGGAGTCCTGCCGGGAGGAACACAGATACGCAGTATTTT.

The chain combines TRBV19 with TRBJ1-2; 8 bases fit TRBD1. Germline values: CDR1 LNHDA, CDR2 SQIVND (reference sequence). This CDR3 has 16 residues. J gave up 3 bases and V 1 base, and 7 bases lay outside the gene matches. The CDR3 region is CASSIGTGRFDYGYTF. In DNA, the CDR3 is TGTGCCAGTAGTATAGGGACAGGGCGGTTTGACTATGGCTACACCTTC.

Note on this clone: The identical CDR3 is also encoded by other nucleotide sequences in the sample. The rearrangement links TRBV14 to TRBJ1-1; a weak D match, TRBD1 (5 bases). The V end was cut by 1 base, the J end by 5 bases, with 8 bases between. This CDR3 contains 13 residues. Germline CDR1 reads SGHDN; CDR2 reads FVKESK. The CDR3 protein is CASSQVRGTEAFF. In nucleotides, the CDR3 is TGTGCCAGCAGCCAAGTTCGGGGGACTGAAGCTTTCTTT.

The chain links TRBV5-6 to TRBJ2-1, with TRBD2 identical over 12 bases. V shed 3 bases, J shed 7 bases, and the junction held 5 bases outside the gene matches. Germline lookup yields CDR1 SGHDT and CDR2 YYEEEE. CDR3 length equals 15 residues. This chain's CDR3 is CASSWSSGGANEQFF. In nucleotides, the CDR3 is TGTGCCAGCAGCTGGTCTAGCGGGGGGGCAAATGAGCAGTTCTTC.

V usage is TRBV12-3 or TRBV12-4 and J usage is TRBJ2-7; D might be TRBD2 (7 bases). The CDR3 has 13 amino acids. V lost 5 bases and J 6 bases, leaving 14 bases between the germline ends. The CDR3 is CASSRRGGLEQYF. CDR3 nucleotides: TGTGCCAGCAGTCGACGCGGGGGCCTCGAGCAGTACTTC.

This clone showed up just a few times. The genes are TRBV6-5 and TRBJ2-2, with D tentatively TRBD2 (5 bases). V was pared by 11 bases and J by 4 bases, with 14 bases between. CDR1 is MNHEY and CDR2 is SVGAGI in the germline V gene. The CDR3 consists of 13 residues. The CDR3: CAGGKGTTGELFF. CDR3 bases: TGTGCCGGAGGAAAAGGTACCACCGGGGAGCTGTTTTTT.

The J gene is TRBJ1-3, the V gene TRBV19; possible D gene TRBD1, 5 bases. The V gene lost 5 bases and the J gene lost 0 bases, with 11 bases spanning the gap. The CDR3 length is 15 residues. From germline, CDR1 is LNHDA and CDR2 SQIVND (reference sequence). The DNA for the CDR3 is TGTGCCAGTAGTGCACAGGTGCGCTCTGGAAACACCATATATTTT. Encoded protein: CASSAQVRSGNTIYF. The whole variable domain, remainder taken from reference TRBV19 and TRBJ1-3, is DGGITQSPKYLFRKEGQNVTLSCEQNLNHDAMYWYRQDPGQGLRLIYYSQIVNDFQKGDIAEGYSVSREKKESFPLTVTSAQKNPTAFYLCASSAQVRSGNTIYFGEGSWLTVV.

This chain connects TRBV6-5 to TRBJ2-5; possible D gene TRBD2, 5 bases. V lost 6 bases and J 5 bases, leaving 10 bases between the germline ends. Germline-derived CDR1 and CDR2 are MNHEY and SVGAGI. CDR3 length: 12 amino acids. Written as DNA, the CDR3 is TGTGCCAGCAGGAGGGTCCCGGAGACCCAGTACTTC. Translating it yields CASRRVPETQYF.

The rearrangement links TRBV9 to TRBJ1-3, with a possible D match to TRBD1 (5 bases). The V gene lost 0 bases and the J gene lost 7 bases, with 17 bases spanning the gap. The CDR3 runs to 16 residues. Germline-derived CDR1 and CDR2 are SGDLS and YYNGEE. The CDR3 spells CASSVGGTLNENTIYF. As DNA, the CDR3 is TGTGCCAGCAGCGTAGGAGGGACCCTCAACGAGAACACCATATATTTT.

The CDR3 nucleotides read TGTGCCAGCAGCCTGGGGACAGGGAAAAATGAAAAACTGTTTTTT. The encoded protein is CASSLGTGKNEKLFF. The chain combines TRBV7-9 with TRBJ1-4; TRBD1 aligns across 9 bases. Germline loops: CDR1 SEHNR, CDR2 FQNEAQ (reference sequence). Unmatched junction bases numbered 6, after V lost 5 bases and J lost 5 bases. This CDR3 spans 15 amino acids.

The CDR3 bases are TGTGCCAGCAGCCAAAAAATACCGGGACTAGCGGGGGACCAAGAGACCCAGTACTTC. Translating gives CASSQKIPGLAGDQETQYF. The rearrangement joins TRBV3-1 (or the pseudogene TRBV3-2) to TRBJ2-5; TRBD2 matches 14 bases. Germline CDR1 and CDR2: LGHDT and YNNKEL (reference sequence). After removal of 2 bases from V and 0 bases from J, the junction contained 8 bases not matched to a gene. The CDR3 is 19 amino acids.

V is TRBV14 and J is TRBJ2-3; perhaps TRBD1 as D (6 bases). The CDR3 spans 13 residues. Germline V gives CDR1 SGHDN, CDR2 FVKESK. The V and J ends lost 2 bases and 3 bases respectively, with 6 bases between them. CDR3 coding DNA: TGTGCCAGCAGCCAACAGGGGACAGATACGCAGTATTTT. This gives the protein CASSQQGTDTQYF.

V and J are TRBV4-2 and TRBJ1-2; 11 nucleotides line up with TRBD1. The CDR3 has 16 amino acids. Per germline, CDR1 LGHNA and CDR2 YNFKEQ. Trimming cost V 0 bases and J 7 bases; bases outside gene matches: 7. CDR3 nucleotides: TGTGCCAGCAGCCAAGATCTCGGACAGGGGGCGGGTGGCTACACCTTC. Its protein is CASSQDLGQGAGGYTF.

The chain combines TRBV19 with TRBJ1-5; D unclear. CDR1 LNHDA and CDR2 SQIVND come from the germline V gene (reference sequence). Between the trimmed V and J ends, which lost 2 bases and 6 bases, there was a span of 8 bases. The CDR3 is 13 amino acids. In DNA, the CDR3 is TGTGCCAGTAGTATAATTGTGGGTCAGCCCCAGCATTTT. Its protein product is CASSIIVGQPQHF.

The chain recombines TRBV6-1 with TRBJ2-7; 7 bases align to TRBD1. Germline loops: CDR1 MNHNS, CDR2 SASEGT. With 5 bases clipped from V and 3 bases from J, the junction kept 4 bases outside the gene matches. The CDR3 is made up of 13 amino acids. DNA for the CDR3: TGTGCCAGCAGTCCGGGACAGAACTACGAGCAGTACTTC. Residues: CASSPGQNYEQYF.

A single count supports this clone. CDR3 sequence: CASSIGRASSHYGYTF. The CDR3 DNA is TGTGCCAGTAGTATTGGTCGAGCTTCGTCGCACTATGGCTACACCTTC. This chain uses TRBV19 with TRBJ1-2; D gene uncertain. Germline values: CDR1 LNHDA, CDR2 SQIVND (reference sequence). V shed 3 bases and J shed 3 bases, with 17 bases lying between them. The CDR3 has 16 amino acids. The whole variable domain, remainder taken from reference TRBV19 and TRBJ1-2, is DGGITQSPKYLFRKEGQNVTLSCEQNLNHDAMYWYRQDPGQGLRLIYYSQIVNDFQKGDIAEGYSVSREKKESFPLTVTSAQKNPTAFYLCASSIGRASSHYGYTFGSGTRLTVV.

The chain couples TRBV12-3 or TRBV12-4 to TRBJ1-6; D ambiguous. The CDR3 has 13 residues. The V and J ends lost 5 bases and 8 bases respectively, with 10 bases between them. The CDR3 nucleotides read TGTGCCAGCAGTCTCCTGGGTCATTCACCCCTCCACTTT. This sequence encodes CASSLLGHSPLHF.

The V call is TRBV7-9, the J call TRBJ1-4; TRBD1 might be the D (5 bases). This CDR3 contains 14 residues. Per the germline V gene, CDR1 is SEHNR and CDR2 is FQNEAQ (reference sequence). Trimming took 1 base from V and 8 from J, leaving 11 bases between them. CDR3 region: CASSLGGWKEKLFF. As DNA, the CDR3 is TGTGCCAGCAGCTTAGGGGGCTGGAAGGAAAAACTGTTTTTT.

This clone was seen a single time. The rearrangement joins TRBV6-2 or TRBV6-3 to TRBJ1-5; 7 bases line up with TRBD1. V shed 3 bases and J 7 bases; nucleotides not matched to a gene: 6. This CDR3 is built from 14 residues. CDR1 and CDR2 (germline): MNHEY, SVGEGT. In DNA form, the CDR3 reads TGTGCCAGCAGTTATCGACAGGGAACGCAGCCCCAGCATTTT. Translation: CASSYRQGTQPQHF.

V is TRBV2 and J is TRBJ1-2; 9 nucleotides line up with TRBD1. The CDR3 contains 14 residues. V gave up 4 bases and J gave up 8 bases; unmatched junction bases: 8. Germline CDR1 is SNHLY and CDR2 is FYNNEI. This CDR3 reads CASSVRGQGSGYTF. The CDR3 DNA sequence: TGTGCCAGCAGTGTCCGGGGACAGGGAAGCGGCTACACCTTC.

J is TRBJ1-2 and V is TRBV6-2 or TRBV6-3, with 9 bases fitting TRBD1. Losses at the gene ends were 6 bases for V and 3 bases for J; bases not matched to a gene: 11. The CDR3 totals 16 residues. Germline lookup yields CDR1 MNHEY and CDR2 SVGEGT. CDR3 amino acids: CASSPMHRGPDYGYTF. The DNA for the CDR3 is TGTGCCAGCAGCCCTATGCACAGGGGGCCGGACTATGGCTACACCTTC.

This chain links TRBV13 with TRBJ1-2; TRBD1 matches at 10 bases. CDR1 and CDR2 (germline): PRHDT, FYEKMQ (reference sequence). The V segment lost 3 bases and the J segment 5 bases; nucleotides outside the gene matches: 9. The CDR3 runs 16 residues. CDR3 amino acids: CASSLGGDRGLYGYTF. The CDR3 DNA is TGTGCCAGCAGCTTGGGGGGAGACAGGGGGCTGTATGGCTACACCTTC.

The J gene is TRBJ2-7, the V gene TRBV28; TRBD1 might be the D (6 bases). Germline lookup yields CDR1 MDHEN and CDR2 SYDVKM. This CDR3 is built from 16 residues. The V end was cut by 1 base, the J end by 3 bases, with 16 bases between. For the CDR3, the DNA is TGTGCCAGCAGTTTATCGGGCCAGGGGAGCCTCTACGAGCAGTACTTC. This sequence encodes CASSLSGQGSLYEQYF.

The chain is built from TRBV7-3 and TRBJ1-3; maybe TRBD1 (5 bases). Germline CDR1 SGHTA, CDR2 FQGTGA. CDR3 length equals 19 residues. Trimming pared 6 bases from V and 1 base from J, leaving 25 bases between. CDR3 in amino acids: CASRIRGDFLDLSGNTIYF. The CDR3 coding sequence is TGTGCCAGCAGAATCCGGGGGGACTTCTTAGATTTATCTGGAAACACCATATATTTT.

The V call is TRBV6-5, the J call TRBJ2-7; TRBD1 aligns across 9 bases. Germline-derived CDR1 and CDR2 are MNHEY and SVGAGI. The CDR3 covers 14 residues. Trimming removed 2 bases from V and 3 bases from J; junction bases left unmatched: 2. CDR3 sequence (DNA): TGTGCCAGCAGTTACCAGGACAGGGGCTACGAGCAGTACTTC. Residues: CASSYQDRGYEQYF.